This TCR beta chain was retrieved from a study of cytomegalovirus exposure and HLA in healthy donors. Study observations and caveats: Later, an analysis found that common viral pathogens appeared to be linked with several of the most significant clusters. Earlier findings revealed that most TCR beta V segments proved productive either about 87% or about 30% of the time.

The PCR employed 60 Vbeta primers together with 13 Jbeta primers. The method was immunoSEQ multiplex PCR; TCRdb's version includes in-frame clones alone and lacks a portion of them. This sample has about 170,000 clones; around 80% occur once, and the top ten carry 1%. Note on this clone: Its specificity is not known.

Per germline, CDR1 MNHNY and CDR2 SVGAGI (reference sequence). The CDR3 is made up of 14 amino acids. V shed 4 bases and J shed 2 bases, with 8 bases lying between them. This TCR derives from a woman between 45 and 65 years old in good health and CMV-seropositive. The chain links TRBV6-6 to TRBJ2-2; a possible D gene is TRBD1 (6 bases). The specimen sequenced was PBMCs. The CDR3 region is CASSWTVNTGELFF. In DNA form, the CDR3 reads TGTGCCAGCAGTTGGACAGTTAACACCGGGGAGCTGTTTTTT.